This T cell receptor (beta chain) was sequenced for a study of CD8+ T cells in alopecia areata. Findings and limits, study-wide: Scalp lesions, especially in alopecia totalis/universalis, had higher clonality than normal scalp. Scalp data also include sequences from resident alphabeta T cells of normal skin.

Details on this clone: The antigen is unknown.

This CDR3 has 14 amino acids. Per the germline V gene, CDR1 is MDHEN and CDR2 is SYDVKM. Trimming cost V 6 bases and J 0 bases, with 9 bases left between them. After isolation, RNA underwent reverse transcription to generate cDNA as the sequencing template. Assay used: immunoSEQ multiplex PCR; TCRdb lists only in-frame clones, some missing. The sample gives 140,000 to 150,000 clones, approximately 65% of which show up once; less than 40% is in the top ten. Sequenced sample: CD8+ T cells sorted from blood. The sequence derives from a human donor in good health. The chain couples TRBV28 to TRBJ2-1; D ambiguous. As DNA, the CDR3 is TGTGCCAGCAGCCACGGCGTCTCCTACAATGAGCAGTTCTTC. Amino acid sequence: CASSHGVSYNEQFF.